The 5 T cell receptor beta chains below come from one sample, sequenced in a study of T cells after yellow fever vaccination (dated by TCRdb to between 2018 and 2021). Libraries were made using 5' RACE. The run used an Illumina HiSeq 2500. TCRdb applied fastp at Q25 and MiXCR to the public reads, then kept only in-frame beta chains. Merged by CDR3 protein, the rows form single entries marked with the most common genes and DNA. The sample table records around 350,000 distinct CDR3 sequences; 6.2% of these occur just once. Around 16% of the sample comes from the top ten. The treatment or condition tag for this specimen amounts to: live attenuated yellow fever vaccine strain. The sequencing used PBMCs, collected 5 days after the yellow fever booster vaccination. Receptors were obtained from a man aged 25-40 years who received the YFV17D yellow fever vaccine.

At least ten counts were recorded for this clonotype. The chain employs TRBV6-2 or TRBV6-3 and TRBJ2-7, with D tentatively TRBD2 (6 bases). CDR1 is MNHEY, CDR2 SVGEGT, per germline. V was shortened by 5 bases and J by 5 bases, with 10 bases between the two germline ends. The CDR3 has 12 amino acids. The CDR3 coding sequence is TGTGCCAGCAGTCAAGGGAGGAACGAGCAGTACTTC. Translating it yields CASSQGRNEQYF.

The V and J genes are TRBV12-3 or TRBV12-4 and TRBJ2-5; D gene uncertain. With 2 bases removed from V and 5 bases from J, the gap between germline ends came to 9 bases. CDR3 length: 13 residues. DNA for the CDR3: TGTGCCAGCAGTTTAACGACCTCGGAGACCCAGTACTTC. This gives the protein CASSLTTSETQYF.

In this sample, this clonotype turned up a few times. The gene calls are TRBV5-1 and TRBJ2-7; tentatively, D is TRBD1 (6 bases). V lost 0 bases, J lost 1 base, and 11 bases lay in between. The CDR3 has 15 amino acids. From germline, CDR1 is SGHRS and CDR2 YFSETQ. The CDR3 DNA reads TGCGCCAGCAGCTTGGGAGACAGGACTTCCTACGAGCAGTACTTC. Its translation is CASSLGDRTSYEQYF.

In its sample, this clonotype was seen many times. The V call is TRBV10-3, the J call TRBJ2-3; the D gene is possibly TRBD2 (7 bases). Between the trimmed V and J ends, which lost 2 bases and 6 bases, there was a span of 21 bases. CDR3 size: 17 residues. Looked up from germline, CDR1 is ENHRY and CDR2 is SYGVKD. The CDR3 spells CAISETGAGKRGDTQYF. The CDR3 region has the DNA TGTGCCATCAGTGAGACCGGAGCGGGGAAGAGGGGGGATACGCAGTATTTT.

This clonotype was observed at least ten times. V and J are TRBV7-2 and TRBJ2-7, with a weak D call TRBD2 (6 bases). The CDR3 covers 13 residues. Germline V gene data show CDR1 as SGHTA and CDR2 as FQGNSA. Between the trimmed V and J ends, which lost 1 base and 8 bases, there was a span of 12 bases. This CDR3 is CASSLEPLAQQYF. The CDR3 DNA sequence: TGTGCCAGCAGCTTAGAGCCACTAGCACAGCAGTACTTC.